What follows describes a single TCR beta chain. This sample was included in a study of blood T cell repertoires in COVID-19. Study details: Material from acute and convalescent COVID-19 was sourced from the United States, Italy and Spain.

The germline V gene encodes CDR1 MGHRA and CDR2 YSYEKL. Trimming took 3 bases from V and 8 from J; bases not matched to a gene: 3. This CDR3 contains 13 residues. Libraries were prepared by immunoSEQ multiplex PCR; TCRdb keeps only in-frame clonotypes and omits some of them. This table holds under 300,000 clones, approximately 87% found once. Sequencing was performed on peripheral blood. The receptor's source is a woman younger than 45 with COVID-19, enrolled during active disease. The chain joins TRBV4-1 to TRBJ2-1, with 8 positions matching TRBD1. For the CDR3, the DNA is TGCGCCAGCAGCCATGGACAGGGCCATGAGCAGTTCTTC. Amino acid sequence: CASSHGQGHEQFF.